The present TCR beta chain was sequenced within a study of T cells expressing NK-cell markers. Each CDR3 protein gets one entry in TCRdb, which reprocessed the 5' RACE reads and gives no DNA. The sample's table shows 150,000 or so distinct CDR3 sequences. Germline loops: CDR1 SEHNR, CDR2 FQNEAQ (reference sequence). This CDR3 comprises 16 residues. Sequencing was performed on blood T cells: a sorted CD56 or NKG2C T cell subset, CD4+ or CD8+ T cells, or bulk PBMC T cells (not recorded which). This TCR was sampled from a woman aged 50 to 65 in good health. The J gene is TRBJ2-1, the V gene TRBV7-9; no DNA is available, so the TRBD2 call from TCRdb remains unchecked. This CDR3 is CASSSIAGGPLDEQFF.